The 17 T cell receptor beta chains in this list originate from one sample, sequenced in a study of T-cell memory formation after mild COVID-19. A single record per CDR3 protein comes from TCRdb applying MiXCR to the 5' RACE reads. The sample consists of about 400,000 distinct CDR3 sequences, approximately 25% of them appearing once. The specimen sequenced was PBMCs or a T cell subset sorted from them (not recorded which). These receptors were collected from an adult woman who had mild COVID-19 (a few samples of this study predate the infection). Cell type and time point are not known.

This clonotype was detected only a few times. The rearrangement uses TRBV7-2 and TRBJ2-1; 11 nucleotides align to TRBD2. V lost 1 base, J lost 4 bases, and 3 bases stayed unmatched. Germline V CDR1 and CDR2: SGHTA, FQGNSA. The CDR3 is made up of 16 amino acids. CDR3 residues: CASSLVAGGRYNEQFF. As DNA, the CDR3 is TGTGCCAGCAGCTTAGTAGCGGGAGGGCGATACAATGAGCAGTTCTTC.

V is TRBV11-2 and J is TRBJ2-4; D uncertain. Trimming took off 0 bases at V and 0 bases at J, with 9 bases between the two ends. The CDR3 has 16 residues. The germline gives CDR1 SGHAT, CDR2 FQNNGV. CDR3 sequence (DNA): TGTGCCAGCAGCTTAGATACTGGAATAGCCAAAAACATTCAGTACTTC. Protein product: CASSLDTGIAKNIQYF. Combining the CDR3 with reference TRBV11-2 and TRBJ2-4 gives the whole variable domain EAGVAQSPRYKIIEKRQSVAFWCNPISGHATLYWYQQILGQGPKLLIQFQNNGVVDDSQLPKDRFSAERLKGVDSTLKIQPAKLEDSAVYLCASSLDTGIAKNIQYFGAGTRLSVL.

This chain uses TRBV7-8 with TRBJ2-5, with 8 positions matching TRBD1. Germline loops: CDR1 SGHVS, CDR2 FQNEAQ. The ends lost 6 bases at V and 4 bases at J; junction bases unmatched: 7. The CDR3 sequence is 14 residues long. The chain's CDR3 is CASSIQGVAETQYF. The CDR3 DNA reads TGTGCCAGCAGTATACAGGGGGTGGCAGAGACCCAGTACTTC. The complete variable domain, with remaining parts taken from reference TRBV7-8 and TRBJ2-5, reads GAGVSQSPRYKVAKRGQDVALRCDPISGHVSLFWYQQALGQGPEFLTYFQNEAQLDKSGLPSDRFFAERPEGSVSTLKIQRTQQEDSAVYLCASSIQGVAETQYFGPGTRLLVL.

This clonotype was picked up a small number of times. The rearrangement joins TRBV7-3 to TRBJ2-1; D is unclear. Germline CDR1 reads SGHTA; CDR2 reads FQGTGA. V was cut by 2 bases and J by 4 bases, with 6 bases left in between. CDR3 length equals 13 residues. CDR3 residues: CASSLGYYNEQFF. The CDR3, as DNA: TGTGCCAGCAGCTTAGGCTATTACAATGAGCAGTTCTTC.

This clonotype was observed a few times. This rearrangement joins TRBV13 to TRBJ2-5, with D perhaps TRBD2 (6 bases). CDR1 and CDR2 from the germline V gene are PRHDT and FYEKMQ (reference sequence). The CDR3 has 13 residues. V lost 4 bases to trimming and J lost 5 bases, with 11 bases between them. CDR3 amino acids: CASSSWRAETQYF. In nucleotides, the CDR3 is TGTGCCAGCAGCTCCTGGAGGGCGGAGACCCAGTACTTC.

This clonotype was seen many times. The chain employs TRBV19 and TRBJ2-7; 7 nucleotides match TRBD2. The germline gives CDR1 LNHDA, CDR2 SQIVND (reference sequence). This CDR3 contains 13 residues. Germline trimming cut 11 bases from V and 2 bases from J; bases unmatched to any gene: 9. The CDR3 DNA sequence: TGTGCCTCAGCCTCGGGGGGAACCTACGAGCAGTACTTC. This codes for CASASGGTYEQYF.

The genes are TRBV27 and TRBJ2-7; 9 bases are shared with TRBD1. The CDR3 is 16 residues long. CDR1 and CDR2 from the germline V gene are MNHEY and SMNVEV (reference sequence). Trimming took 5 bases from V and 3 from J; bases not matched to a gene: 11. The CDR3 protein is CASSPQLGQGFYEQYF. CDR3 DNA sequence: TGTGCCAGCAGTCCCCAACTCGGACAGGGGTTCTACGAGCAGTACTTC.

The chain combines TRBV2 with TRBJ2-1; D is unclear. Germline lookup yields CDR1 SNHLY and CDR2 FYNNEI. Trimming took off 1 base at V and 6 bases at J, with 7 bases between the two ends. CDR3 length equals 13 residues. The CDR3 sequence is CASSEVNSNEQFF. CDR3 DNA sequence: TGTGCCAGCAGTGAAGTTAACAGCAATGAGCAGTTCTTC.

The chain links TRBV15 to TRBJ2-1; TRBD2 matches at 7 bases. This CDR3 is 16 amino acids long. The V gene's germline CDR1 is LNHNV and CDR2 YYDKDF (reference sequence). J was trimmed by 9 bases and V by 5 bases; bases with no gene match: 16. The CDR3 DNA follows: TGTGCCACCAGCCACGTGGGGGGGATTTTTCTGGGTGAGCAGTTCTTC. Protein sequence: CATSHVGGIFLGEQFF.

This clonotype was picked up a small number of times. The CDR3 DNA follows: TGTGCCATCAGGCCCCTCGGGGGGCCAAGCACAGATACGCAGTATTTT. This encodes CAIRPLGGPSTDTQYF. This chain connects TRBV10-3 to TRBJ2-3, with D possibly being TRBD2 (7 bases). Germline assignment: CDR1 ENHRY and CDR2 SYGVKD. This CDR3 contains 16 residues. The germline V and J ends were trimmed by 6 bases and 0 bases, with 16 bases remaining between them.

This clonotype came up a few times. The rearrangement links TRBV10-3 to TRBJ2-2, with D maybe TRBD2 (6 bases). The germline V gene encodes CDR1 ENHRY and CDR2 SYGVKD. Trimming cost V 8 bases and J 2 bases, with 15 bases left between them. The CDR3 loop spans 15 amino acids. The DNA for the CDR3 is TGTGCCATCGCACCGGGGACTTTTAACACCGGGGAGCTGTTTTTT. This gives the protein CAIAPGTFNTGELFF.

This chain connects TRBV4-1 to TRBJ2-7; 7 bases line up with TRBD2. The length of the CDR3 is 15 residues. The V gene end was trimmed by 1 base and the J gene end by 2 bases; junction bases not matched to a gene: 5. Looked up from germline, CDR1 is MGHRA and CDR2 is YSYEKL. The CDR3 is CASSQAFGLAYEQYF. In nucleotides, the CDR3 is TGCGCCAGCAGCCAAGCCTTCGGACTAGCCTACGAGCAGTACTTC.

This clonotype occurred a few times. J is TRBJ1-6 and V is TRBV7-3, with unresolved D. V gave up 0 bases and J gave up 7 bases, with 10 bases separating them. Germline CDR1 reads SGHTA; CDR2 reads FQGTGA. This CDR3 has 15 amino acids. The CDR3 is CASSLTAGSNSPLHF. The CDR3 DNA reads TGTGCCAGCAGCTTAACGGCTGGGAGCAATTCACCCCTCCACTTT. Full variable domain (remainder filled in from reference TRBV7-3 and TRBJ1-6): GAGVSQTPSNKVTEKGKYVELRCDPISGHTALYWYRQSLGQGPEFLIYFQGTGAADDSGLPNDRFFAVRPEGSVSTLKIQRTERGDSAVYLCASSLTAGSNSPLHFGNGTRLTVT.

The chain has TRBV28 and TRBJ1-1; unclear D gene. The CDR3 is 16 residues long. Trimming left V 6 bases short and J 2 bases short, with 19 bases between. The germline gives CDR1 MDHEN, CDR2 SYDVKM. The CDR3 region has the DNA TGTGCCAGCAGCCTAGTGAATTTCAACGGTAACACTGAAGCTTTCTTT. This translates into CASSLVNFNGNTEAFF.

The rearrangement links TRBV10-3 to TRBJ2-1, with D tentatively TRBD2 (6 bases). CDR1 and CDR2 (germline): ENHRY, SYGVKD. CDR3 size: 14 residues. V lost 2 bases and J 6 bases, leaving 11 bases between the germline ends. The CDR3 loop reads CAISEIAGSNEQFF. CDR3 in DNA: TGTGCCATCAGTGAGATTGCGGGAAGCAATGAGCAGTTCTTC.

The rearrangement links TRBV29-1 to TRBJ1-1, with a possible D match to TRBD1 (6 bases). This CDR3 contains 13 residues. Trimming took off 6 bases at V and 2 bases at J, with 13 bases between the two ends. Germline CDR1 is SQVTM and CDR2 is ANQGSEA. This chain's CDR3 is CSVLGGANTEAFF. CDR3 nucleotide sequence: TGCAGCGTCCTGGGGGGGGCCAACACTGAAGCTTTCTTT. Variable domain in full (rest from reference TRBV29-1 and TRBJ1-1): SAVISQKPSRDICQRGTSLTIQCQVDSQVTMMFWYRQQPGQSLTLIATANQGSEATYESGFVIDKFPISRPNLTFSTLTVSNMSPEDSSIYLCSVLGGANTEAFFGQGTRLTVV.

The gene calls are TRBV11-3 and TRBJ2-2; 9 bases align to TRBD1. Trimming took 5 bases from V and 1 from J; bases not matched to a gene: 5. The CDR3 runs to 16 residues. Germline assignment: CDR1 SGHNT and CDR2 YENEEA. The CDR3 is CASSLWDRENTGELFF. As DNA, the CDR3 is TGTGCCAGCAGCCTGTGGGACAGGGAGAACACCGGGGAGCTGTTTTTT.